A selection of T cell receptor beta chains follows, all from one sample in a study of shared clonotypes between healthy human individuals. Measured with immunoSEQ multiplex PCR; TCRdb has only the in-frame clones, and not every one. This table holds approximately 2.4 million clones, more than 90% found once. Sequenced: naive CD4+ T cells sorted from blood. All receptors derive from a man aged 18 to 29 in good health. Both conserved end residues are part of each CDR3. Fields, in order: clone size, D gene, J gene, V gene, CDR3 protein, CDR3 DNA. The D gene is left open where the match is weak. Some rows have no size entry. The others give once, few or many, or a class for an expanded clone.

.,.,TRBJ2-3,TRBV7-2,CASSSGTGGGTDTQYF,TGTGCCAGCAGTTCCGGAACGGGGGGCGGTACAGATACGCAGTATTTT
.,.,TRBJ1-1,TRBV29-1,CSALVGFSGVNTEAFF,TGCAGCGCCCTGGTCGGGTTTTCAGGGGTGAACACTGAAGCTTTCTTT
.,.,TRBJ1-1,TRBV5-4,CASSLEKAVDTEAFF,TGTGCCAGCAGCTTGGAGAAGGCAGTTGACACTGAAGCTTTCTTT
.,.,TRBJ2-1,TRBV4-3,CASSQVSGSYNEQFF,TGCGCCAGCAGCCAAGTGTCAGGGTCCTACAATGAGCAGTTCTTC
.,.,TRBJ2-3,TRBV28,CASSPPLWRTRAHF,TGTGCCAGCAGTCCGCCCCTGTGGAGGACCAGAGCCCATTTT
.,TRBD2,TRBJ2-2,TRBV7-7,CASSLATSGGTGELFF,TGTGCTAGCAGCTTAGCCACTAGCGGGGGCACCGGGGAGCTGTTTTTT
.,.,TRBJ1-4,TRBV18,CASSPRVSNEKLFF,TGTGCCAGCTCACCAAGGGTTTCGAATGAAAAACTGTTTTTT
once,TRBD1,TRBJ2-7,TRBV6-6,CASSHRDRGSYEQYF,TGTGCCAGCAGCCACCGGGACAGGGGATCCTACGAGCAGTACTTC
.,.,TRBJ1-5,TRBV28,CASSLGGPANQPQHF,TGTGCCAGCAGTTTAGGGGGGCCCGCCAATCAGCCCCAGCATTTT
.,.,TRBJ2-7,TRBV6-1,CASKVMESSYEQYF,TGTGCCAGCAAGGTAATGGAAAGCTCCTACGAGCAGTACTTC
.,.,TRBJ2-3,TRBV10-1,CASSGTFNTDTQYF,TGCGCCAGCAGTGGGACGTTTAATACAGATACGCAGTATTTT
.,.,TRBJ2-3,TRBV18,CASSPFQRASTDTQYF,TGTGCCAGCTCACCCTTCCAGCGGGCAAGCACAGATACGCAGTATTTT
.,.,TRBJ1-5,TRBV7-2,CASSLSVLGPRNQPQHF,TGTGCCAGCAGCTTATCGGTACTGGGACCGCGAAATCAGCCCCAGCATTTT
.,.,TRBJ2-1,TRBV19,CASSGVSYNEQFF,TGTGCCAGTAGTGGGGTCTCCTACAATGAGCAGTTCTTC
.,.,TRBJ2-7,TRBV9,CASSVDGVNSYEQYF,TGTGCCAGCAGCGTAGACGGGGTCAACTCCTACGAGCAGTACTTC
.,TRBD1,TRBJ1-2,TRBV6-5,CASSFRTGTVWGYTF,TGTGCCAGCAGTTTCCGGACAGGGACCGTCTGGGGCTACACCTTC
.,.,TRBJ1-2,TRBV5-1,CASSVEPTGGYTF,TGCGCCAGCAGCGTAGAGCCGACGGGAGGCTACACCTTC
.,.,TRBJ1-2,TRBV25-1,CASSVEGGFPSHGYTF,TGTGCCAGCAGTGTGGAGGGGGGATTCCCATCTCATGGCTACACCTTC
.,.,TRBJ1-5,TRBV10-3,CAISEKGLNQPQHF,TGTGCCATCAGTGAGAAAGGATTGAATCAGCCCCAGCATTTT
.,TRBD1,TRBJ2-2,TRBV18,CASSRILGGSANTGELFF,TGTGCCAGCTCGCGCATCCTAGGGGGCTCCGCGAACACCGGGGAGCTGTTTTTT
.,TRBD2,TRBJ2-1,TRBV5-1,CASSLGKGLGGDEQFF,TGCGCCAGCAGCTTGGGTAAGGGATTGGGAGGGGATGAGCAGTTCTTC
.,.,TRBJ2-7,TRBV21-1,CASSKAAGREYF,TGTGCCAGCAGCAAAGCGGCGGGGAGGGAGTACTTC
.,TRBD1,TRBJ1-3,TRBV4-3,CASSQDAAGGNTIYF,TGCGCCAGCAGCCAAGACGCGGCAGGGGGGAACACCATATATTTT
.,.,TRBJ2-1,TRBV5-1,CASSLGGQGYNEQFF,TGCGCCAGCAGCTTGGGAGGTCAGGGTTACAATGAGCAGTTCTTC
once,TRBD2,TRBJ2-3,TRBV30,CAWTSGSFADTQYF,TGTGCCTGGACTAGCGGGAGTTTTGCAGATACGCAGTATTTT
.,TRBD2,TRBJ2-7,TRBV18,CASSSGNRYYEQYF,TGTGCCAGCTCCAGCGGGAATAGGTACTACGAGCAGTACTTC
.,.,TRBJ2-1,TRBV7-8,CASSLKGLEQFF,TGTGCCAGCAGCTTAAAGGGGCTCGAGCAGTTCTTC
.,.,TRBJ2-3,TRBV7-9,CASSSAQYTDTQYF,TGTGCCAGCAGCTCAGCGCAATACACAGATACGCAGTATTTT
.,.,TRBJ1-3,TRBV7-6,CASSYHRAGPSIYF,TGTGCCAGCAGCTACCACAGGGCAGGGCCATCCATATATTTT
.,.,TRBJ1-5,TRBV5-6,CASSDAAHQYQPQHF,TGTGCCAGCAGCGATGCAGCCCATCAGTATCAGCCCCAGCATTTT
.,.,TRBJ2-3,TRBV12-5,CASGTDTQYF,TGTGCTAGTGGGACAGATACGCAGTATTTT
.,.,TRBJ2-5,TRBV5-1,CASSATGTSYQETQYF,TGCGCCAGCAGCGCCACAGGGACCTCGTACCAAGAGACCCAGTACTTC
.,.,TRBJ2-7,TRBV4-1,CASSQGTTLSYEQYF,TGCGCCAGCAGCCAAGGGACTACCCTCTCCTACGAGCAGTACTTC
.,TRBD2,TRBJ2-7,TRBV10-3,CAISERLAPYEQYF,TGTGCCATCAGTGAAAGACTAGCGCCCTACGAGCAGTACTTC
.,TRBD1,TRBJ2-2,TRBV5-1,CASSRGQITGGELFF,TGCGCCAGCAGCAGGGGACAGATAACAGGCGGGGAGCTGTTTTTT
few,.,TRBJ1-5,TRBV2,CASSEAWSFQPQHF,TGTGCCAGCAGTGAAGCCTGGTCTTTTCAGCCCCAGCATTTT
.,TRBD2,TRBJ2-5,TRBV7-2,CASSPRTSGGVETQYF,TGTGCCAGCAGCCCTCGGACTAGCGGGGGGGTAGAGACCCAGTACTTC
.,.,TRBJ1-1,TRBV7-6,CASSLVGATEAFF,TGTGCCAGCAGCTTAGTGGGGGCCACTGAAGCTTTCTTT
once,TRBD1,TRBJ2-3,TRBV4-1,CASIIDRADEDTQYF,TGCGCCAGCATAATCGACAGGGCCGACGAGGATACGCAGTATTTT
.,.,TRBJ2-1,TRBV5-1,CASSLPGTPPYNEQFF,TGCGCCAGCAGCTTGCCCGGGACACCCCCCTACAATGAGCAGTTCTTC
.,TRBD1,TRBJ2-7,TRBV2,CASSFMTGGVSGKYF,TGTGCCAGCAGTTTTATGACAGGGGGGGTTTCGGGCAAGTACTTC
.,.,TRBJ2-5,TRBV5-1,CASSLSVGQETQYF,TGCGCCAGCAGCTTGTCGGTAGGACAAGAGACCCAGTACTTC
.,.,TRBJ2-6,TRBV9,CASSVQNRYPSGANVLTF,TGTGCCAGCAGCGTACAGAACAGGTACCCCTCTGGGGCCAACGTCCTGACTTTC
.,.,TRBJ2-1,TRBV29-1,CSAFGFNEQFF,TGCAGTGCGTTCGGGTTCAATGAGCAGTTCTTC
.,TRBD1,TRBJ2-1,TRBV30,CAWSYRGYEQFF,TGTGCCTGGAGTTACAGGGGCTATGAGCAGTTCTTC
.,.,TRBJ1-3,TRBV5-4,CASSSTLRPADSGNTIYF,TGTGCCAGCAGCTCGACACTTCGGCCGGCTGACTCTGGAAACACCATATATTTT
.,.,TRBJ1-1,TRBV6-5,CASRSQGSSQAFF,TGTGCCAGCAGATCTCAGGGGTCTAGTCAAGCTTTCTTT
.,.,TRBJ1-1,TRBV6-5,CASSKTGNTEAFF,TGTGCCAGCAGTAAAACAGGGAACACTGAAGCTTTCTTT
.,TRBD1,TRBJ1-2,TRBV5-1,CASSTRPGQAINTF,TGCGCCAGCAGCACACGACCGGGACAGGCTATTAACACCTTC
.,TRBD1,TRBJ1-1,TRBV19,CASKFGTGEAEAFF,TGTGCCAGTAAATTCGGGACAGGGGAAGCTGAAGCTTTCTTT
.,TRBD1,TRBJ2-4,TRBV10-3,CAISETGVLAKNIQYF,TGTGCCATCAGCGAGACAGGGGTACTAGCCAAAAACATTCAGTACTTC
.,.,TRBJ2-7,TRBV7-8,CASSLDLNYEQYF,TGTGCCAGCAGCTTAGATTTGAACTACGAGCAGTACTTC
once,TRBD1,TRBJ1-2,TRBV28,CASSSLRQGSSYGYTF,TGTGCCAGCAGTTCACTCCGACAGGGATCGTCCTATGGCTACACCTTC
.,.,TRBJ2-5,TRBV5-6,CASSLVGVKKETQYF,TGTGCCAGCAGCTTGGTTGGGGTTAAGAAAGAGACCCAGTACTTC